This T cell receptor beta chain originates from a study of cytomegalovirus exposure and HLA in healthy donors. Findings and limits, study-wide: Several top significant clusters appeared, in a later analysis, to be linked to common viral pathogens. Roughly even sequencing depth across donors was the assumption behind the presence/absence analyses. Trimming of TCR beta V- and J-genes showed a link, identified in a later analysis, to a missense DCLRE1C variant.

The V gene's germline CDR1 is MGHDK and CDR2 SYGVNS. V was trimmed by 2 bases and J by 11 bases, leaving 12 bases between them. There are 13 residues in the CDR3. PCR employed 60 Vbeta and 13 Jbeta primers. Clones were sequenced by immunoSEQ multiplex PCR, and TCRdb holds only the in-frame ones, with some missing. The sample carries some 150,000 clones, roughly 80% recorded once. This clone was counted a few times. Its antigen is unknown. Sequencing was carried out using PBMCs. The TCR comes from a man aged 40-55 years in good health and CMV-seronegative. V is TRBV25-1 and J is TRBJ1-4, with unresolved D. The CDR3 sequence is CASSEEGWRKLFF. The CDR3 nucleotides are TGTGCCAGCAGTGAAGAAGGGTGGAGGAAACTGTTTTTT.